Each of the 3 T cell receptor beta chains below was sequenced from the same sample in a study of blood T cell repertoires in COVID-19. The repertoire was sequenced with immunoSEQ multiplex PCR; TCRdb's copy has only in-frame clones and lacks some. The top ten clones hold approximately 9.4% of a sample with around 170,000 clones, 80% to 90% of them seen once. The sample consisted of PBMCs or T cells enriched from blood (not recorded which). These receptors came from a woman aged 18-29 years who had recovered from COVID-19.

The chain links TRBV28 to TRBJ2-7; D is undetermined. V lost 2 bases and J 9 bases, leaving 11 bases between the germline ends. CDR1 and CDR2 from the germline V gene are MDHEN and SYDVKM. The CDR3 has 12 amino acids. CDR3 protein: CASSLGRNGQYF. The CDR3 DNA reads TGTGCCAGCAGTTTAGGGCGAAACGGGCAGTACTTC.

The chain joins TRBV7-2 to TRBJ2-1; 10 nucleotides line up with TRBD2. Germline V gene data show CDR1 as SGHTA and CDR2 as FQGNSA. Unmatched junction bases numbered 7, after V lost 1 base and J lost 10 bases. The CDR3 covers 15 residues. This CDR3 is CASSLDLGSGGEQFF. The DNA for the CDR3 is TGTGCCAGCAGCTTAGACCTAGGTAGCGGGGGGGAGCAGTTCTTC.

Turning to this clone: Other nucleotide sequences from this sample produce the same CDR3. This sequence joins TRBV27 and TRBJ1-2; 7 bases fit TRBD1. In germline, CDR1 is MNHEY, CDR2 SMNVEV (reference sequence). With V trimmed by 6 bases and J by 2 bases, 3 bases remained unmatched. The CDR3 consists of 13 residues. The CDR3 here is CASSLQGNYGYTF. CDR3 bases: TGTGCCAGCAGCCTACAGGGGAACTATGGCTACACCTTC.